The entry that follows covers one TCR beta chain sequence. This CDR3 is 17 amino acids long. Germline V gene sequence: CDR1 MRHNA, CDR2 SNTAGT. With 0 bases clipped from V and 5 bases from J, the junction kept 11 bases outside the gene matches. The sample originates from a study of blood T cell repertoires in COVID-19. Study-level background: The origin of the acute and convalescent COVID-19 samples was the United States, Italy and Spain.

Participants reported their clinical history, and cohort assignment relied on those reports. This table comes from immunoSEQ multiplex PCR, and its TCRdb copy is limited to in-frame clones, with some not included. In the table there are hundreds of thousands of clones, less than 90% of which are singletons. V and J are TRBV6-4 and TRBJ2-3; 7 bases are shared with TRBD1. This receptor was obtained from a woman aged 30 to 39 who had recovered from COVID-19. The source material was PBMCs or T cells enriched from blood (not recorded which). The CDR3 DNA reads TGTGCCAGCAGTGACTCAGAAGGGGGCGACCTCCAAGATACGCAGTATTTT. Protein product: CASSDSEGGDLQDTQYF.